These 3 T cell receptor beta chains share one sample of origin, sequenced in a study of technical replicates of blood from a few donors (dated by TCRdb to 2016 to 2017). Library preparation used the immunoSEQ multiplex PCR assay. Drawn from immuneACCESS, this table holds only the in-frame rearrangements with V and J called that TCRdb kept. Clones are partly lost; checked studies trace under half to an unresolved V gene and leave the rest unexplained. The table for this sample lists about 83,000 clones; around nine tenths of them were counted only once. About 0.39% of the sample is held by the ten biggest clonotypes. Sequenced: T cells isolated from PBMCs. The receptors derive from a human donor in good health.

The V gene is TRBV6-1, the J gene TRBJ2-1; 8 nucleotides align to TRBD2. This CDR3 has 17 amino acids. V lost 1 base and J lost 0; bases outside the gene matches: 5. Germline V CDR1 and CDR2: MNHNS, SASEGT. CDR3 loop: CASSEGAGVGSYNEQFF. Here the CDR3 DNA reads TGTGCCAGCAGTGAAGGAGCGGGAGTGGGCTCCTACAATGAGCAGTTCTTC.

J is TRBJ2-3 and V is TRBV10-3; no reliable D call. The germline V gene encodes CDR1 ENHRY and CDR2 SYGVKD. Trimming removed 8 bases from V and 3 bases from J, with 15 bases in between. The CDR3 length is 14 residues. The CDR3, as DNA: TGTGCCATCCGCGTTGCGCAGGATACAGATACGCAGTATTTT. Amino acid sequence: CAIRVAQDTDTQYF.

The CDR3 is CASSGLTGELFF. In DNA, the CDR3 is TGTGCCAGCAGTGGCCTCACCGGGGAGCTGTTTTTT. V is TRBV6-5 and J is TRBJ2-2; D remains unclear. This CDR3 comprises 12 residues. CDR1 MNHEY and CDR2 SVGAGI come from the germline V gene. V lost 5 bases to trimming and J lost 4 bases, with 5 bases between them.